The following is a TCR beta chain sequence with its context. It lacks a known antigen. No base quality information exists; no much larger clone differs at one position. This record comes from a study of OX40 agonist ivuxolimab in advanced cancers. For the wider study: Ivuxolimab was a fully human IgG2 agonistic monoclonal antibody targeting the costimulatory receptor OX40 (CD134). Intravenous ivuxolimab was administered to patients every 2 weeks at six dose levels: 0.01, 0.1, 0.3, 1.5, 3 and 10 mg/kg. Among the roughly 52 dose-escalation patients, about 19 had hepatocellular carcinoma, roughly 15 melanoma, 9 renal cell carcinoma and 9 head and neck cancer. In the dose-escalation cohort, 70% to 90% of patients were male, and the mean age was 60 years with a range of roughly 20 to 79. Prior anti-PD-1, anti-PD-L1 or anti-CTLA-4 therapy was permitted, and approximately 42% of dose-escalation patients had received checkpoint inhibitors. Partial responses occurred in three dose-escalation patients: two with cutaneous melanoma and one with hepatocellular carcinoma. Peripheral TCRbeta sequencing aimed to test whether ivuxolimab altered TCR sequence diversity and caused clonal T-cell expansion. The monotherapy dose-escalation portion (N ≈ 50 patients) of the phase I ivuxolimab trial is reported in the paper.

For sequencing of the TCRbeta CDR3 region, genomic DNA was extracted from the sorted cells. The immunoSEQ Assay was used for sequencing of TCRbeta CDR3 regions. In TCRdb, the immuneACCESS table is reduced to in-frame sequences with V and J assigned. These tables do not hold every clone; where another copy was compared, an unresolved V gene accounts for under half, and the others remain unexplained. This sample lists under 95,000 clones; around nine tenths were detected once. Around 0.8% of the sample goes to the ten largest clones. From the cysteine up to the phenylalanine, the CDR3 has a length of 17 residues. Only the CDR3 DNA is retained, 51 bases long and in frame from the first base. CDR1 MNHNS and CDR2 SASEGT are derived from the germline V gene. The V end gives up 3 bases and the J end 1 base, leaving 4 bases in the junction not matched to a gene. Paper-wide results and their limitations: At doses of 0.1 to 3.0 mg/kg, clonal expansion of both CD4+ and CD8+ blood T cells was observed from baseline to week 6. The antigen specificity of the clonally expanded peripheral T cells was not determined. Partial responders in the 0.1-3.0 mg/kg groups had among the lowest normalized peripheral clonal expansion, especially among CD8+ T cells. After ivuxolimab, more expanded clones were found on average in CD8+ T cells than in CD4+ T cells. Low levels of normalized T-cell clonal expansion were also seen in some patients who did not respond.

The trial excluded patients who had a history of autoimmune disease or who were on systemic immunosuppression. In every dose cohort, peripheral blood was drawn for TCR sequencing at baseline, cycle 4 day 1, and cycle 7 day 1. Samples came from an open-label, multicenter, first-in-human phase I dose-escalation trial of ivuxolimab. Adults with locally advanced or metastatic melanoma, renal cell, hepatocellular, or head and neck squamous cell carcinoma were enrolled in the trial. Before TCR sequencing, CD4+ T cells and CD8+ T cells from peripheral blood were sorted into separate populations. Sequenced here: CD4+ or CD8+ T cells sorted from blood, sampled in a trial of the OX40 agonist ivuxolimab. The rearranged segments are TRBV6-1 and TRBJ2-3, with 13 junctional bases fitting TRBD2. This TCR came from an adult with an advanced solid tumor such as melanoma, head and neck, liver or kidney cancer. CDR3 reads: CASSELGLAGGTDTQYF. The DNA is TGTGCCAGCAGTGAGCTCGGACTAGCGGGGGGCACAGATACGCAGTATTTT.